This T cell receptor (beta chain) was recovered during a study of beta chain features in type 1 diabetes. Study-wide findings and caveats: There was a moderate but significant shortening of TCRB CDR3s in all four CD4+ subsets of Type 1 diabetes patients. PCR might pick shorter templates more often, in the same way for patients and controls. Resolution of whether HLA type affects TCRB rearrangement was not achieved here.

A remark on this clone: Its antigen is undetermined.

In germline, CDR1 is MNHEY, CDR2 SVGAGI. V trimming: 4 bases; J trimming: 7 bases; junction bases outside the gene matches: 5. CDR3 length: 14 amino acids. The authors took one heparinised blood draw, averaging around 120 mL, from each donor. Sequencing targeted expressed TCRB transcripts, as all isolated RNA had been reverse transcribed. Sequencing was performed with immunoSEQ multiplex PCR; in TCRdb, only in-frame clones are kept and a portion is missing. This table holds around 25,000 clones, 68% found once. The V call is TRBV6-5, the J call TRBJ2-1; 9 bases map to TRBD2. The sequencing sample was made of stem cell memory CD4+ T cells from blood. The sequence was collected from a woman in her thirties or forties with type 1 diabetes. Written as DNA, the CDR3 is TGTGCCAGCAGTTCCCGGACTAGCGCTAATGAGCAGTTCTTC. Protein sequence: CASSSRTSANEQFF.